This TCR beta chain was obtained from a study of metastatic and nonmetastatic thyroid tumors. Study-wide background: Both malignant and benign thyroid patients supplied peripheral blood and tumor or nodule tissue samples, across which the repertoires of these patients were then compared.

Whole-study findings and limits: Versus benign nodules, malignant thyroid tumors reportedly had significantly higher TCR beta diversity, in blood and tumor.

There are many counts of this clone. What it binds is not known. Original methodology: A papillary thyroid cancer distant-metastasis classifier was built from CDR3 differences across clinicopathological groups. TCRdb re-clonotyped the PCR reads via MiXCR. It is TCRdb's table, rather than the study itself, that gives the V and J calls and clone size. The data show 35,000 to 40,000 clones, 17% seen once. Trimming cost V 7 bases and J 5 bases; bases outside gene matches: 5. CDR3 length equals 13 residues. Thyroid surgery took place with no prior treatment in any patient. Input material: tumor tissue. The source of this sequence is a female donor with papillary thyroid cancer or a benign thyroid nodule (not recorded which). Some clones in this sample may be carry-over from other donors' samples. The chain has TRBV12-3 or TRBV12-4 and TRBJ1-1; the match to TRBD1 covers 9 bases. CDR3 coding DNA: TGTGCCAGCACCCGGACAGGGGAAACTGAAGCTTTCTTT. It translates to CASTRTGETEAFF.